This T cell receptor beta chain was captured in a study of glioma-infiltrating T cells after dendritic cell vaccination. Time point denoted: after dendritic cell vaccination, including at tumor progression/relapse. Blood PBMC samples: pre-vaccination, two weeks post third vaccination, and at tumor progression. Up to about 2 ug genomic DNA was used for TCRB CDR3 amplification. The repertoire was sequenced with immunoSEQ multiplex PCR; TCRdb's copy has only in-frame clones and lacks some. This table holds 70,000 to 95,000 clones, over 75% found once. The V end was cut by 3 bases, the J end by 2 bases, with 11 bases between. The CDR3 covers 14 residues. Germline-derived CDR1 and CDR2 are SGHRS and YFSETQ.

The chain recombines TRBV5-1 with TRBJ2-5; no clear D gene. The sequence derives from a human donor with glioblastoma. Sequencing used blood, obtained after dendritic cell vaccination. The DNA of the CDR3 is TGCGCCAGCAGCTATGTAGTACAGCAAGAGACCCAGTACTTC. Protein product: CASSYVVQQETQYF.